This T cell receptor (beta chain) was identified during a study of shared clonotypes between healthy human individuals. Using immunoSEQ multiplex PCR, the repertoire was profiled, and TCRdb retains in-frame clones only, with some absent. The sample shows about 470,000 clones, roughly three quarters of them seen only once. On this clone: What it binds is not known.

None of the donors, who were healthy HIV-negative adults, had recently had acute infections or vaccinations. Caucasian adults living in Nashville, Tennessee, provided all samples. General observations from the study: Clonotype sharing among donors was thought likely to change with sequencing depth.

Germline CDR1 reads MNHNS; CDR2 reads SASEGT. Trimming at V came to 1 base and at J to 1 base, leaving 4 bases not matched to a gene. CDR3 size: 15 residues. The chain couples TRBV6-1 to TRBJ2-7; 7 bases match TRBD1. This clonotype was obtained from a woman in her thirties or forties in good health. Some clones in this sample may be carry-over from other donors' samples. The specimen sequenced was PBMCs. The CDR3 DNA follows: TGTGCCAGCAGTGAAGAGGCAGGGGGTTCCTACGAGCAGTACTTC. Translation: CASSEEAGGSYEQYF.